Presented here are 12 T cell receptor beta chains from one specimen sequenced in a study of human T cells and chemical hapten exposure. One entry per CDR3 protein results from TCRdb running MiXCR on the RACE reads. Of 84,000 or so distinct CDR3 sequences in the sample, 9.5% to 13% are singletons; the top ten hold roughly 2.3%. Time point indicated: patch test 2, 6 weeks after DPC sensitization. The treatment here: therapeutic diphenylcyclopropenone sensitization with weekly scalp DPC. Here the sequenced sample was whole blood, taken in connection with sensitization to the hapten diphenylcyclopropenone (DPC). The origin of the receptors is a woman younger than 45 with alopecia areata. Some clones in this sample may be carry-over from other donors' samples.

This clonotype was counted ten times or more. The V and J genes are TRBV28 and TRBJ2-7; possibly TRBD2 for D (6 bases). Germline CDR1 is MDHEN and CDR2 is SYDVKM. The CDR3 contains 15 residues. Trimming took off 4 bases at V and 0 bases at J, with 13 bases between the two ends. CDR3 nucleotides: TGTGCCAGCAGTTCTCCTGGGGGGAACTCCTACGAGCAGTACTTC. Translation gives CASSSPGGNSYEQYF.

This clonotype has ten or more counts. The rearrangement joins TRBV20-1 to TRBJ2-3, with no clear D. The length of the CDR3 is 15 residues. The ends were cut back, 1 base at V and 2 bases at J, with 13 bases in the middle. Germline assignment: CDR1 DFQATT and CDR2 SNEGSKA (reference sequence). The CDR3 region is CSARGEQGLTDTQYF. The CDR3 DNA reads TGCAGTGCTAGAGGGGAACAAGGCCTCACAGATACGCAGTATTTT.

This clonotype was picked up many times. V usage is TRBV4-1 and J usage is TRBJ1-3; D unresolved. V lost 0 bases, J lost 0 bases, and 9 bases lay in between. Germline V gene lookup returns CDR1 MGHRA and CDR2 YSYEKL. The CDR3 is 16 residues long. The CDR3 bases are TGCGCCAGCAGCCAAGAGGAGCGGCCCTCTGGAAACACCATATATTTT. It yields the protein CASSQEERPSGNTIYF.

This clonotype occurred many times. The V and J genes are TRBV23-1 and TRBJ2-3; possibly TRBD2 for D (6 bases). TRBV23-1 is an ORF for which the function is uncertain. This CDR3 spans 16 amino acids. V lost 6 bases to trimming and J lost 7 bases, with 23 bases between them. CDR3 in amino acids: CASSPIQIRGAYTQYF. CDR3 bases: TGCGCCAGCAGCCCAATTCAAATCCGCGGGGCGTATACGCAGTATTTT.

This clonotype was seen ten or more times. J is TRBJ2-2 and V is TRBV19, with 7 nucleotides matching TRBD2. This CDR3 has 17 residues. Germline trimming cut 0 bases from V and 0 bases from J; bases unmatched to any gene: 4. The germline gives CDR1 LNHDA, CDR2 SQIVND (reference sequence). The CDR3 protein is CASSIDWAGANTGELFF. CDR3 bases: TGTGCCAGTAGTATAGATTGGGCGGGGGCGAACACCGGGGAGCTGTTTTTT.

This clonotype was seen many times. V and J are TRBV11-3 and TRBJ1-2; no definite D call. Per the germline V gene, CDR1 is SGHNT and CDR2 is YENEEA. Trimming removed 0 bases from V and 0 bases from J, with 11 bases in between. The CDR3 runs to 16 residues. The CDR3 DNA reads TGTGCCAGCAGCTTAGACCCCTCGACGGCTAACTATGGCTACACCTTC. Encoded protein: CASSLDPSTANYGYTF.

This clonotype was found many times. The chain recombines TRBV11-2 with TRBJ1-1; D ambiguous. CDR1 and CDR2 from the germline V gene are SGHAT and FQNNGV. Trimming left V 2 bases short and J 0 bases short, with 4 bases between. The CDR3 loop spans 13 amino acids. CDR3 coding DNA: TGTGCCAGCAGCTTAAGGCTGAACACTGAAGCTTTCTTT. Translating gives CASSLRLNTEAFF.

Ten or more counts support this clonotype. The V call is TRBV29-1, the J call TRBJ1-1; possible D gene TRBD1, 5 bases. The CDR3 is 13 amino acids. Germline V gene data show CDR1 as SQVTM and CDR2 as ANQGSEA. V lost 6 bases to trimming and J lost 0 bases, with 11 bases between them. The DNA of the CDR3 is TGCAGCGTGGGGGACGGCCTGAACACTGAAGCTTTCTTT. This gives the protein CSVGDGLNTEAFF.

The sample holds many counts of this clonotype. The genes are TRBV2 and TRBJ2-2; no firm D call. Trimming pared 7 bases from V and 4 bases from J, leaving 10 bases between. CDR1 SNHLY and CDR2 FYNNEI come from the germline V gene. The CDR3 is 13 residues long. The CDR3 DNA reads as TGTGCCAGCACGGGCCGCGGCACCGGGGAGCTGTTTTTT. Protein: CASTGRGTGELFF.

J is TRBJ2-5 and V is TRBV29-1; 7 bases agree with TRBD1. Trimming cost V 7 bases and J 2 bases; bases outside gene matches: 10. The CDR3 covers 14 residues. Germline-derived CDR1 and CDR2 are SQVTM and ANQGSEA. DNA of the CDR3: TGCAGCGCCCTGGTAGGACAGGCACAAGAGACCCAGTACTTC. Residues: CSALVGQAQETQYF.

This clonotype came up many times. The V and J genes are TRBV7-9 and TRBJ2-1, with unresolved D. CDR3 length: 13 residues. With 1 base removed from V and 8 bases from J, the gap between germline ends came to 9 bases. Per germline, CDR1 SEHNR and CDR2 FQNEAQ (reference sequence). The CDR3 DNA follows: TGTGCCAGCAGCTTAGTTGTGCCTGATGAGCAGTTCTTC. It specifies CASSLVVPDEQFF.

This chain links TRBV12-3 or TRBV12-4 with TRBJ1-1; no clear D. V was trimmed by 4 bases and J by 4 bases, leaving 13 bases between them. The CDR3 sequence is 14 residues long. CDR3 sequence: CASSSSGGGTEAFF. The CDR3 coding sequence is TGTGCCAGCAGTTCCTCTGGCGGAGGCACTGAAGCTTTCTTT.